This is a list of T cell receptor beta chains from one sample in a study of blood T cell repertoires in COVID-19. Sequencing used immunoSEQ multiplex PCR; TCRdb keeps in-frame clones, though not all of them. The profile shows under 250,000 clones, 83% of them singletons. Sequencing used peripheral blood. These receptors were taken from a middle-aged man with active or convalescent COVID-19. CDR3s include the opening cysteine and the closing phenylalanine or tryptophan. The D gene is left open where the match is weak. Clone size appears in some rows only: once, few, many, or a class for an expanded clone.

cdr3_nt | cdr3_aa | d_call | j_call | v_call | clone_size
TGTGCCAGTACGGGACAGGCCCCCTCGGGAGGCTACACCTTC | CASTGQAPSGGYTF | TRBD1 | TRBJ1-2 | TRBV19 | -
TGTGCCAGCAGTTACGTGTCAGGACTGCACACCATATATTTT | CASSYVSGLHTIYF | - | TRBJ1-3 | TRBV6-5 | -
TGTGCCAGCTCACCTAGGACAGGGGAGGGGAACACTGAAGCTTTCTTT | CASSPRTGEGNTEAFF | TRBD1 | TRBJ1-1 | TRBV18 | few
TGTGCCACCAGTGACAGCGGACATGGACGGCGGGGGAGGTATGACTACACCTTC | CATSDSGHGRRGRYDYTF | - | TRBJ1-2 | TRBV24-1 | -
TGCGCCAGCAGCCAAGATAGAGGGTCAACCGCTTTCTTT | CASSQDRGSTAFF | - | TRBJ1-1 | TRBV4-3 | -
TGTGCCAGCAGTTTACAGGGGGATCAGCCCCAGCATTTT | CASSLQGDQPQHF | TRBD1 | TRBJ1-5 | TRBV25-1 | -
TGTGCTAGTGGTTTGCTTGGACAGGGTGACTTAGCCAAAAACATTCAGTACTTC | CASGLLGQGDLAKNIQYF | TRBD1 | TRBJ2-4 | TRBV12-5 | -
TGTGCCAGTAGTATGAATGGACAGAACAATGAAAAACTGTTTTTT | CASSMNGQNNEKLFF | - | TRBJ1-4 | TRBV19 | -
TGTGCCATCAGGAGGGGGCAGAACACTGAAGCTTTCTTT | CAIRRGQNTEAFF | TRBD1 | TRBJ1-1 | TRBV10-3 | -
TGTGCCAGCAGCCCGACTATCTACGAGCAGTACTTC | CASSPTIYEQYF | - | TRBJ2-7 | TRBV14 | -
TGTGCCAGCAGCTTAGAGCAGGGGAGCACCGGGGAGCTGTTTTTT | CASSLEQGSTGELFF | - | TRBJ2-2 | TRBV11-2 | -
TGTGCCAGCAGCCAAGATGCAGGGTACTATAATTCACCCCTCCACTTT | CASSQDAGYYNSPLHF | - | TRBJ1-6 | TRBV3-1/TRBV3-2 | -
TGTGCCAGCAGTTACGGGACTAGCGGGCGGGAGACCCAGTACTTC | CASSYGTSGRETQYF | TRBD2 | TRBJ2-5 | TRBV6-6 | -
TGTGCCAGCAGCTTACCAGGGGGCGGCCTGCGGGGCTACACCTTC | CASSLPGGGLRGYTF | TRBD1 | TRBJ1-2 | TRBV11-3 | few
TGTGCCAGCAGTTTACCGGGAGCTACCTACGAGCAGTACTTC | CASSLPGATYEQYF | - | TRBJ2-7 | TRBV27 | -
TGTGCCAGCAGCCAAAAAAACGCCCGGGACAGGGCCTACAATGAGCAGTTCTTC | CASSQKNARDRAYNEQFF | TRBD1 | TRBJ2-1 | TRBV14 | -
TGTGCCAGCAGTGCTCAGGGGATAGGCGAGCAGTACTTC | CASSAQGIGEQYF | - | TRBJ2-7 | TRBV2 | few
TGTGCCAGCAGCTTGGGCGGGAGGGGGGTCAATGAGCAGTTCTTC | CASSLGGRGVNEQFF | TRBD2 | TRBJ2-1 | TRBV5-4 | -
TGTGCCAGCAGCGTAGTGCCCTTCCCAGGGGACAGGGGTGGCTACACCTTC | CASSVVPFPGDRGGYTF | TRBD1 | TRBJ1-2 | TRBV9 | -
TGTGCCAGTAGTAGGTATCGGGGGAGCTCCTACAATGAGCAGTTCTTC | CASSRYRGSSYNEQFF | - | TRBJ2-1 | TRBV19 | few
TGTGCCAGCAGCCGAAATACAGGGTCTTTGGACACTGAAGCTTTCTTT | CASSRNTGSLDTEAFF | - | TRBJ1-1 | TRBV9 | -
TGTGCCAGCAGTAGACAGGCCAACTATGGCTACACCTTC | CASSRQANYGYTF | - | TRBJ1-2 | TRBV6-6 | -
TGCGCCAGCAGCCACATACAGGGGGCTCAGGAAAAACTGTTTTTT | CASSHIQGAQEKLFF | TRBD1 | TRBJ1-4 | TRBV5-1 | -
TGTGCCAGCAGTTTATATAACCAGGGTGGATATGGCTACACCTTC | CASSLYNQGGYGYTF | - | TRBJ1-2 | TRBV28 | -
TGTGCCAGCAGCTTAGTAGGGACAGGGGGATTCTTCGAGCAGTACTTC | CASSLVGTGGFFEQYF | TRBD1 | TRBJ2-7 | TRBV7-6 | -
TGTGCCAGCAGTGACCCCAAGACTAGCGCGGATACGCAGTATTTT | CASSDPKTSADTQYF | TRBD2 | TRBJ2-3 | TRBV2 | -
TGTGCCAGCAGCCCGAGACAGGGGATACGGTCCCACATGAACACTGAAGCTTTCTTT | CASSPRQGIRSHMNTEAFF | TRBD1 | TRBJ1-1 | TRBV7-9 | -
TGTGCCAGTAGTATCCTTGACAGCGACCGTGGCTACACCTTC | CASSILDSDRGYTF | - | TRBJ1-2 | TRBV19 | -
TGTGCCAGCAGCTTAGTAACAGGGGGCTCTGGGGGCTACGAGCAGTACTTC | CASSLVTGGSGGYEQYF | TRBD1 | TRBJ2-7 | TRBV7-2 | few
TGTGCCAGCAGCAGAAACCCGGGACAGGACTCTGGAAACACCATATATTTT | CASSRNPGQDSGNTIYF | TRBD1 | TRBJ1-3 | TRBV9 | -
TGTGCCAGCAGTTCGGGTCGAGGGCCCGACTCTGGAAACACCATATATTTT | CASSSGRGPDSGNTIYF | - | TRBJ1-3 | TRBV27 | -
TGTGCCAGCAGGGGGGGAGGGGCCTCCTCTGGAAACACCATATATTTT | CASRGGGASSGNTIYF | - | TRBJ1-3 | TRBV28 | -
TGTGCCAGCAGCAAAGTGGGAGGGGGTGATCAGCCCCAGCATTTT | CASSKVGGGDQPQHF | - | TRBJ1-5 | TRBV21-1 | -
TGTGCCAGCAGCAAGGGACAGATGAACACCGGGGAGCTGTTTTTT | CASSKGQMNTGELFF | TRBD1 | TRBJ2-2 | TRBV5-4 | -
TGTGCCAGCAGCCCGGGACAGGGGCCTAATCAGCCCCAGCATTTT | CASSPGQGPNQPQHF | TRBD1 | TRBJ1-5 | TRBV9 | -
TGTGCCTGCGGGACAGCAGACACTGAAGCTTTCTTT | CACGTADTEAFF | TRBD1 | TRBJ1-1 | TRBV30 | -
TGTGCCACCCAGCCCGGGACAGGCTCCATCGAGCAGTACTTC | CATQPGTGSIEQYF | TRBD1 | TRBJ2-7 | TRBV6-5 | -
TGTGCCAGCAGTTACTTATACCCAGACACAGATACGCAGTATTTT | CASSYLYPDTDTQYF | - | TRBJ2-3 | TRBV6-6 | -
TGTGCTAGCAGCCCGAGGACTAGCGGGGTTAATGAGCAGTTCTTC | CASSPRTSGVNEQFF | TRBD2 | TRBJ2-1 | TRBV7-7 | -
TGTGCCAGCAGTTCGCGGGGGGCCCGAGAGACCCAGTACTTC | CASSSRGARETQYF | TRBD2 | TRBJ2-5 | TRBV6-2/TRBV6-3 | -
TGCGCCAGCAGCCCCGCCGACAGTAACTATGGCTACACCTTC | CASSPADSNYGYTF | - | TRBJ1-2 | TRBV4-1 | -
TGTGCCAGCAGTCCGATGGACAGCTTGAACACTGAAGCTTTCTTT | CASSPMDSLNTEAFF | - | TRBJ1-1 | TRBV6-5 | -
TGCGCCAGCAGCCTTAGACAGGGTATCACAGATACGCAGTATTTT | CASSLRQGITDTQYF | TRBD1 | TRBJ2-3 | TRBV5-1 | few
TGCAGCGTTGTGGGACAGGGTCTGTACGAGCAGTACTTC | CSVVGQGLYEQYF | TRBD1 | TRBJ2-7 | TRBV29-1 | -
TGTGCCAGCGTAAGAGCGGGAGACGTCGGGGAGCTGTTTTTT | CASVRAGDVGELFF | TRBD2 | TRBJ2-2 | TRBV11-3 | -
TGCGCCAGCAGCCAAGGTCGGACAGTTAGGAACACTGAAGCTTTCTTT | CASSQGRTVRNTEAFF | - | TRBJ1-1 | TRBV4-3 | -